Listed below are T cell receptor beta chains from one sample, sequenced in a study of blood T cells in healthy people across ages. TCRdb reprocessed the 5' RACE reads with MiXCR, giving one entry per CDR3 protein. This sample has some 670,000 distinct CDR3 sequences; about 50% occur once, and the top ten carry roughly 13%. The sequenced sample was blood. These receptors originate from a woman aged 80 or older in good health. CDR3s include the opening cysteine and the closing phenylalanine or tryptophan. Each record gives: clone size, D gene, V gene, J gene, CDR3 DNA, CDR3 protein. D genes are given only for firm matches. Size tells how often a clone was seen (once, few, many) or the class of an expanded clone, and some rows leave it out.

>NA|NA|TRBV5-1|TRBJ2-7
TGCGCCAGCAGCTTGGTCCACTCCTACGAGCAGTACTTC
CASSLVHSYEQYF
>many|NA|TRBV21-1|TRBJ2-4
TGTGCCAGCAGCAAGGGGCTGTCCGGGGAAAACATTCAGTACTTC
CASSKGLSGENIQYF
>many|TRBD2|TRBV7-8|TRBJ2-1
TGTGCCAGCAGCTACTTGGAGCGGGGGGTCTACAATGAGCAGTTCTTC
CASSYLERGVYNEQFF
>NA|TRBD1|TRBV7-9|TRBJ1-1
TGTGCCAGCAGCTCGCTACAGGGGGCCTACACTGAAGCTTTCTTT
CASSSLQGAYTEAFF
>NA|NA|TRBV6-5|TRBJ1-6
TGTGCCAGCAGTTATGGTCGGTCACCCCTCCACTTT
CASSYGRSPLHF
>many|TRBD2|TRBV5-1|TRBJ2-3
TGCGCCAGCAGCTCATCAGTTAGCGGGGGGGCAGATACGCAGTATTTT
CASSSSVSGGADTQYF
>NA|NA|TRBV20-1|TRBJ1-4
TGCAGTGCTAGTTGGCCGGCTAATGAAAAACTGTTTTTT
CSASWPANEKLFF
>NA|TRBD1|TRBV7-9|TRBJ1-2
TGTGCCAGCAGCTTAGTGGGACAGGGGGCTTGGGACTATGGCTACACCTTC
CASSLVGQGAWDYGYTF
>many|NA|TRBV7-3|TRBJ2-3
TGTGCCAGCAGCTTGGTCTTCGGCAGGCTAGATACGCAGTATTTT
CASSLVFGRLDTQYF
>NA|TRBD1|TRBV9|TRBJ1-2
TGTGCCAGCAGCGCTCAAAACAGGGGTGATCACTATGGCTACACCTTC
CASSAQNRGDHYGYTF
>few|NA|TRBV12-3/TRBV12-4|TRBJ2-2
TGTGCCAGCACTGCCGGACCCACGGGATACACCGGGGAGCTGTTTTTT
CASTAGPTGYTGELFF
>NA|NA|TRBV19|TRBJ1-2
TGTGCCAGTAGTTTTACCGCGGAAGGCTACACCTTC
CASSFTAEGYTF
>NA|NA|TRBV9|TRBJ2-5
TGTGCCAGCAGCGTAGGAAGCGGACGTGGAGAGACCCAGTACTTC
CASSVGSGRGETQYF
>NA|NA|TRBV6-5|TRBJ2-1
TGTGCCAGCAGTTACGGAGGAGGGGTTGGAGAGCAGTTCTTC
CASSYGGGVGEQFF
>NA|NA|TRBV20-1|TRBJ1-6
TGCAGTGCTAGAGATTTGGGCAGTATCTATAATTCACCCCTCCACTTT
CSARDLGSIYNSPLHF
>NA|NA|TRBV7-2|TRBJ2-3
TGTGCCAGCAGCTTCCTCTTGCGTCCCTACACAGATACGCAGTATTTT
CASSFLLRPYTDTQYF
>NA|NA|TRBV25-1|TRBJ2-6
TGTGCCAGCAGCCCGGCCATAGGGGCCAACGTCCTGACTTTC
CASSPAIGANVLTF
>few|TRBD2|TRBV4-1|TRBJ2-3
TGCGCCAGCAGCCAAGGGGCTATTAAGCGGGACTCGGAGGGCGCTAGCACAGATACGCAGTATTTT
CASSQGAIKRDSEGASTDTQYF
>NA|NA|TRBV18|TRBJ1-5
TGTGCCAGCTCACCAAGGGGAGCAGGGGACGCAAGCAATCAGCCCCAGCATTTT
CASSPRGAGDASNQPQHF
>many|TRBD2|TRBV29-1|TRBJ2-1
TGCAGCGTTGAGGGGCTAGCGGGAGGTCCGAGCTCCTACAATGAGCAGTTCTTC
CSVEGLAGGPSSYNEQFF
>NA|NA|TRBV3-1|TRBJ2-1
TGTGCCAGCAGCCAAGAGTCTACTGGGGGTGTGATGGGGTCCTACAATGAGCAGTTCTTC
CASSQESTGGVMGSYNEQFF
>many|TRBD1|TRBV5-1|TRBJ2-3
TGCGCCAGCAGCTGGACAGGGAGCGATACGCAGTATTTT
CASSWTGSDTQYF
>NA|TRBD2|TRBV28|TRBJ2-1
TGTGCCTACTCGGACCGGACTAGCGGGATAAATGAGCAGTTCTTC
CAYSDRTSGINEQFF
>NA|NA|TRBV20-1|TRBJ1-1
TGCAGTGCTAGAGGGGACACCTTGAACACTGAAGCTTTCTTT
CSARGDTLNTEAFF
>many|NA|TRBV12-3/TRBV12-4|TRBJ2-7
TGTGCCAGCAGCCTCGTCAGGGACGAGCAGTACTTC
CASSLVRDEQYF
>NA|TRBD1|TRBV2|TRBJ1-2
TGTGCCAGCAGTGAAGTAAAGGACAGGGCTAACTATGGCTACACCTTC
CASSEVKDRANYGYTF
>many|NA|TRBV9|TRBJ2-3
TGTGCCAGCAGCGTAAGCGGTCGCACAGATACGCAGTATTTT
CASSVSGRTDTQYF
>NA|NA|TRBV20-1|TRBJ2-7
TGCAGTGCTCGTCGAGCGGGCTACTCCTACGAGCAGTACTTC
CSARRAGYSYEQYF
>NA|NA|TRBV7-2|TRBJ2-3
TGTGCCAGCAGCCCACCGTTAGGGTCGGGGAGCACAGATACGCAGTATTTT
CASSPPLGSGSTDTQYF
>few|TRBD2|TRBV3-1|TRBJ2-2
TGTGCCAGCAGCACCCCCGAGACTAGCGGGAGTCGCAACACCGGGGAGCTGTTTTTT
CASSTPETSGSRNTGELFF